One and the same sample provided the 20 T cell receptor beta chains below, sequenced in a study of cytomegalovirus exposure and HLA in healthy donors. The PCR used 60 Vbeta and 13 Jbeta primers. Repertoires were generated with immunoSEQ multiplex PCR, while TCRdb's copy carries only in-frame clones and drops some. Of roughly 160,000 clones in the sample, 75% to 80% were seen once. Sequencing was performed on PBMCs. Source of these receptors: a man aged 50-59 years in good health and CMV-seropositive.

This chain connects TRBV10-3 to TRBJ1-6, with 7 bases fitting TRBD1. Germline lookup yields CDR1 ENHRY and CDR2 SYGVKD. This CDR3 is 16 amino acids long. J lost 4 bases, V lost 2 bases, and 5 bases had no gene match. CDR3 residues: CAISEGGQFYNSPLHF. The CDR3 nucleotides read TGTGCCATCAGTGAGGGGGGACAGTTTTATAATTCACCCCTCCACTTT.

This clone showed up just once. Here the CDR3 reads CASRAGTEAFF. CDR3 sequence (DNA): TGTGCCAGTAGAGCCGGCACTGAAGCTTTCTTT. The chain recombines TRBV19 with TRBJ1-1; D is unclear. This CDR3 has 11 residues. Looked up from germline, CDR1 is LNHDA and CDR2 is SQIVND (reference sequence). The V end lost 6 bases, the J end lost 4 bases, and 6 bases lay between the germline ends.

In its sample, this clone was seen once. The V gene is TRBV9, the J gene TRBJ2-5; 9 nucleotides agree with TRBD2. The CDR3 has 15 amino acids. The trim removed 4 bases at V and 5 bases at J, leaving 9 bases unmatched. Germline CDR1 is SGDLS and CDR2 is YYNGEE. The CDR3 is CASSFAGTSQETQYF. The CDR3 DNA reads as TGTGCCAGCAGCTTTGCCGGGACTAGCCAGGAGACCCAGTACTTC.

V and J are TRBV4-3 and TRBJ2-2, with 7 bases lining up with TRBD1. J lost 3 bases, V lost 3 bases, and 10 bases had no gene match. CDR1 and CDR2 (germline): LGHNA, YSLEER. CDR3 size: 17 residues. This CDR3 is CASSHLRGTDHTGELFF. CDR3 DNA: TGCGCCAGCAGCCACCTAAGGGGGACAGACCACACCGGGGAGCTGTTTTTT.

The chain combines TRBV11-2 with TRBJ2-5; a possible D gene is TRBD1 (6 bases). Germline V gives CDR1 SGHAT, CDR2 FQNNGV. This CDR3 contains 13 residues. Trimming removed 5 bases at V and 10 bases at J, with 17 bases between. The CDR3 reads CASSLRTASFQYF. CDR3 sequence (DNA): TGTGCCAGCAGCCTTAGGACAGCTAGTTTCCAGTACTTC.

The CDR3 region is CASSARTSTNEQFF. CDR3 DNA: TGTGCCAGCAGTGCCCGGACTAGCACCAATGAGCAGTTCTTC. V usage is TRBV6-5 and J usage is TRBJ2-1; 8 positions agree with TRBD2. This CDR3 contains 14 residues. V dropped 5 bases and J dropped 6; count of bases not matched to a gene: 6. Germline CDR1 is MNHEY and CDR2 is SVGAGI.

This chain links TRBV28 with TRBJ2-7, with 10 bases matching TRBD1. The germline V gene has CDR1 MDHEN and CDR2 SYDVKM. V was clipped by 6 bases and J by 2 bases; unmatched bases: 13. CDR3 length equals 17 residues. CDR3 in DNA: TGTGCCAGCAGAGACCGGGACAGGGGTTTCGTGGCCTACGAGCAGTACGTC. It is translated as CASRDRDRGFVAYEQYV.

Only a few counts were recorded for this clone. V usage is TRBV5-4 and J usage is TRBJ2-3, with 9 positions matching TRBD2. The ends lost 2 bases at V and 3 bases at J; junction bases unmatched: 4. Germline CDR1 and CDR2: SGHNT and YYREEE (reference sequence). The CDR3 contains 15 residues. The CDR3 nucleotides read TGTGCCAGCAGCTTAACTAGCGGGCCTACAGATACGCAGTATTTT. It yields the protein CASSLTSGPTDTQYF.

The chain employs TRBV25-1 and TRBJ2-7; the match to TRBD1 covers 8 bases. The CDR3 is 18 residues long. Germline-derived CDR1 and CDR2 are MGHDK and SYGVNS. Germline trimming cut 3 bases from V and 11 bases from J; bases unmatched to any gene: 24. For the CDR3, the DNA is TGTGCCAGCAGTGAGTCTTCCTCGAGTCTTCGGACAGGGTTTCAGAAGTACTTC. It codes for CASSESSSSLRTGFQKYF.

The chain is built from TRBV2 and TRBJ2-3; 8 positions match TRBD1. J gave up 6 bases and V 6 bases, and 5 bases lay outside the gene matches. The CDR3 spans 13 residues. Per germline, CDR1 SNHLY and CDR2 FYNNEI. In DNA, the CDR3 is TGTGCCAGCAGAGATAACAGGGGGGATACGCAGTATTTT. It specifies CASRDNRGDTQYF.

This chain connects TRBV5-1 to TRBJ2-1, with TRBD2 matching 11 bases. CDR1 is SGHRS, CDR2 YFSETQ, per germline. Trimming at V came to 3 bases and at J to 6 bases, leaving 8 bases not matched to a gene. The CDR3 is 16 residues long. The CDR3 coding sequence is TGCGCCAGCAGCTCACCACTAGCGGGGGACCCCAATGAGCAGTTCTTC. It encodes CASSSPLAGDPNEQFF.

V is TRBV2 and J is TRBJ2-5; 8 nucleotides line up with TRBD1. The germline CDR1 and CDR2 sequences are SNHLY and FYNNEI. This CDR3 region has 13 residues. V shed 6 bases and J 5 bases; nucleotides not matched to a gene: 5. In DNA, the CDR3 is TGTGCCAGCAGGCAGGGGGCAGGGGAGACCCAGTACTTC. Translated: CASRQGAGETQYF. The full variable domain, its missing parts supplied by reference TRBV2 and TRBJ2-5, is EPEVTQTPSHQVTQMGQEVILRCVPISNHLYFYWYRQILGQKVEFLVSFYNNEISEKSEIFDDQFSVERPDGSNFTLKIRSTKLEDSAMYFCASRQGAGETQYFGPGTRLLVL.

CDR3 nucleotides: TGTGCCAGCACCCTAACCCTTGGGAACACTGAAGCTTTCTTT. Translation: CASTLTLGNTEAFF. The J gene is TRBJ1-1, the V gene TRBV2; D uncertain. There are 14 residues in the CDR3. Between the trimmed V and J ends, which lost 7 bases and 1 base, there was a span of 13 bases. CDR1 and CDR2 from the germline V gene are SNHLY and FYNNEI.

The J gene is TRBJ2-5, the V gene TRBV7-6; 8 bases match TRBD2. Germline V CDR1 and CDR2: SGHVS, FNYEAQ. Trimming cost V 5 bases and J 5 bases; bases outside gene matches: 10. The CDR3 consists of 15 residues. The CDR3 loop is CASSMGHGGGETQYF. In nucleotides, the CDR3 is TGTGCCAGCAGCATGGGACACGGCGGGGGGGAGACCCAGTACTTC.

V gene TRBV19 combines with J gene TRBJ1-2; a possible D gene is TRBD1 (6 bases). Trimming took off 4 bases at V and 5 bases at J, with 14 bases between the two ends. CDR3 length: 14 residues. Germline V gene sequence: CDR1 LNHDA, CDR2 SQIVND (reference sequence). The CDR3 spells CASSRTDLMYGYTF. The CDR3 DNA sequence: TGTGCCAGTAGTAGGACAGATCTTATGTATGGCTACACCTTC.

DNA for the CDR3: TGTGCCAGCAGCTTAGTGCAGCGGGGGAAAAACATTCAGTACTTC. Residues: CASSLVQRGKNIQYF. The chain combines TRBV7-8 with TRBJ2-4; 8 bases line up with TRBD2. Germline V gives CDR1 SGHVS, CDR2 FQNEAQ. The CDR3 length is 15 residues. V lost 1 base, J lost 4 bases, and 3 bases stayed unmatched.

V gene TRBV25-1 combines with J gene TRBJ2-5; 8 bases match TRBD1. V dropped 2 bases and J dropped 1; count of bases not matched to a gene: 0. This CDR3 comprises 14 residues. Per the germline V gene, CDR1 is MGHDK and CDR2 is SYGVNS. In DNA, the CDR3 is TGTGCCAGCAGTGAAACAGGGGGCCAAGAGACCCAGTACTTC. It codes for CASSETGGQETQYF.

The chain is built from TRBV7-9 and TRBJ1-4; TRBD1 matches 9 bases. Germline CDR1 SEHNR, CDR2 FQNEAQ (reference sequence). This CDR3 contains 15 residues. V shed 1 base, J shed 6 bases, and the junction held 3 bases outside the gene matches. The CDR3: CASSLGDREDEKLFF. In DNA form, the CDR3 reads TGTGCCAGCAGCTTAGGGGACAGGGAGGATGAAAAACTGTTTTTT.

DNA for the CDR3: TGTGCCACCAGCAGAGTGGCAGGGGAGGGATTGAATGAGCAGTTCTTC. Translating gives CATSRVAGEGLNEQFF. The gene calls are TRBV15 and TRBJ2-1, with D tentatively TRBD2 (7 bases). Germline V gene data show CDR1 as LNHNV and CDR2 as YYDKDF (reference sequence). The CDR3 extends over 16 amino acids. V was shortened by 1 base and J by 7 bases, with 17 bases between the two germline ends.

The chain employs TRBV5-8 and TRBJ1-4; TRBD1 agrees at 10 bases. Germline V gene data show CDR1 as SGHTS and CDR2 as YDEGEE. The CDR3 extends over 17 amino acids. V lost 4 bases, J lost 0 bases, and 6 bases stayed unmatched. The CDR3 reads CASSLWTGGATNEKLFF. CDR3 nucleotide sequence: TGTGCCAGCAGCCTCTGGACAGGGGGAGCAACTAATGAAAAACTGTTTTTT.